Listed below are T cell receptor beta chains from one sample, sequenced in a study of regulatory T cells in long-lasting Graves disease. Using its own MiXCR run on the multiplex PCR reads, TCRdb lists one record per CDR3 protein. Of about 660,000 distinct CDR3 sequences in the sample, 30% were seen once. Source: peripheral blood mononuclear cells (PBMCs), taken when the disease was refractory, from a patient treated with antithyroid drugs. Receptors originate from a female donor with Graves disease. Both conserved end residues are part of each CDR3. The D gene is left open where the match is weak. Only part of the rows carry a size: once, few, many, or a class if the clone is expanded.

clone size,D gene,V gene,J gene,CDR3 DNA,CDR3 protein
-,-,TRBV19,TRBJ2-5,TGTGCCAGTAGAGGGGCAGCCCCGCGGATTCAAGAGACCCAGTACTTC,CASRGAAPRIQETQYF
-,-,TRBV18,TRBJ1-4,TGTGCCAGCTCACCAAGTGCAACTAATGAAAAACTGTTTTTT,CASSPSATNEKLFF
-,TRBD1,TRBV5-1,TRBJ1-1,TGCGCCAGCAGCTTTACCGGGACAGGAGCCATGAACACTGAAGCTCTCTTT,CASSFTGTGAMNTEALF
-,TRBD1,TRBV6-1,TRBJ1-5,TGTGCCAGCAGCGATCCCGGGACAGGGGGGCGGCCCCAGCATTTT,CASSDPGTGGRPQHF
few,-,TRBV9,TRBJ2-7,TGTGCCAGCAGCGTTGCGGACCTCCCATACGAGCAGTACTTC,CASSVADLPYEQYF
many,-,TRBV28,TRBJ1-2,TGTGCCAGCAGTCCCCGCGGACCCTATGGCTACACCTTC,CASSPRGPYGYTF
-,-,TRBV30,TRBJ1-5,TGTGCCTGGAGTGTGGGTGGGCCGCCCCAGCATTTT,CAWSVGGPPQHF
few,-,TRBV2,TRBJ1-1,TGTGCCAGCAGAGCCGATTGGAACACTGAAGCTTTCTTT,CASRADWNTEAFF
few,-,TRBV27,TRBJ1-1,TGTGCCAGCAGTTTATCGGCGACGGTGAACACTGAAGCTTTCTTT,CASSLSATVNTEAFF
-,TRBD1,TRBV12-3/TRBV12-4,TRBJ1-2,TGTGCCAGCAGTTTTACAGGGGGATCTCTCGGCTACACCTTC,CASSFTGGSLGYTF
few,-,TRBV29-1,TRBJ1-1,TGCAGCGTGCAGACAGAGAACACTGAAGCTTTCTTT,CSVQTENTEAFF
-,TRBD2,TRBV7-9,TRBJ2-5,TGTGCCAGCAGCCGTAGCGGGGGCTTTCAAGAGACCCAGTACTTC,CASSRSGGFQETQYF
many,TRBD2,TRBV11-2,TRBJ2-5,TGTGCCAGCAGCCCTCGGGGGGACGTGACCCAGTACTTC,CASSPRGDVTQYF
few,TRBD1,TRBV20-1,TRBJ1-2,TGCAGTGCTGAAGACCCCGGGACAGTCTATGGCTACACCTTC,CSAEDPGTVYGYTF
few,TRBD2,TRBV7-3,TRBJ2-7,TGTGCCAGCAGCTTAGCTAGCACTAGCGGGATGAGCTCCTACGAGCAGTACTTC,CASSLASTSGMSSYEQYF
many,-,TRBV2,TRBJ1-4,TGTGCCAGCAGCGGAGTTATTGGTAATGAAAAACTGTTTTTT,CASSGVIGNEKLFF
few,TRBD2,TRBV5-1,TRBJ2-7,TGCGCCAGCACCTTGGGGACTAGCAGAACCTACGAGCAGTACTTC,CASTLGTSRTYEQYF
-,TRBD1,TRBV19,TRBJ1-1,TGTGCCAGTAGTATAAGGGGACAGTTCACTGAAGCTTTCTTT,CASSIRGQFTEAFF
-,-,TRBV3-1,TRBJ1-1,TGTGCCAGCAGCCAAACCCTGGGGAGCGGTGAAGCTTTCTTT,CASSQTLGSGEAFF
few,-,TRBV6-1,TRBJ2-2,TGTGCCAGCAGTGAGGGGGACACCGGGGAGCTGTTTTTT,CASSEGDTGELFF
many,TRBD2,TRBV28,TRBJ2-7,TGTGCCAGCAGTTTATTGGGACTAGCGGGAGGAGCCCGCTCCTACGAGCAGTACTTC,CASSLLGLAGGARSYEQYF
-,TRBD1,TRBV24-1,TRBJ2-2,TGTGCCACCACTGACAGGGCCTACACCGGGGAGCTGTTTTTT,CATTDRAYTGELFF
few,TRBD1,TRBV6-1,TRBJ1-2,TGTGCCAGCAGCGGACAGGGGAAGCTATGGGAGGGGGGCTACACCTTC,CASSGQGKLWEGGYTF